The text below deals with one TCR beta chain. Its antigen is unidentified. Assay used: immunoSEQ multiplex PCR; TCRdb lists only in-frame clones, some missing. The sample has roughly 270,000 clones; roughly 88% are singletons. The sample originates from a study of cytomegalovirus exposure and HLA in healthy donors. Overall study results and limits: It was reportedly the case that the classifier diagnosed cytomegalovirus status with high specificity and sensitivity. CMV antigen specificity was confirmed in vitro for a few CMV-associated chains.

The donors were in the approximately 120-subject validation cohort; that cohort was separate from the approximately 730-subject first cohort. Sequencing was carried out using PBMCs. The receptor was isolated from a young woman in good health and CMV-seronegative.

The CDR3 is CASSGRGTYEQYF. DNA for the CDR3: TGTGCCAGCAGCGGGAGGGGTACCTACGAGCAGTACTTC. V gene TRBV6-1 combines with J gene TRBJ2-7; 8 bases map to TRBD2. Germline-derived CDR1 and CDR2 are MNHNS and SASEGT. V was clipped by 6 bases and J by 2 bases; unmatched bases: 3. This CDR3 has 13 amino acids.